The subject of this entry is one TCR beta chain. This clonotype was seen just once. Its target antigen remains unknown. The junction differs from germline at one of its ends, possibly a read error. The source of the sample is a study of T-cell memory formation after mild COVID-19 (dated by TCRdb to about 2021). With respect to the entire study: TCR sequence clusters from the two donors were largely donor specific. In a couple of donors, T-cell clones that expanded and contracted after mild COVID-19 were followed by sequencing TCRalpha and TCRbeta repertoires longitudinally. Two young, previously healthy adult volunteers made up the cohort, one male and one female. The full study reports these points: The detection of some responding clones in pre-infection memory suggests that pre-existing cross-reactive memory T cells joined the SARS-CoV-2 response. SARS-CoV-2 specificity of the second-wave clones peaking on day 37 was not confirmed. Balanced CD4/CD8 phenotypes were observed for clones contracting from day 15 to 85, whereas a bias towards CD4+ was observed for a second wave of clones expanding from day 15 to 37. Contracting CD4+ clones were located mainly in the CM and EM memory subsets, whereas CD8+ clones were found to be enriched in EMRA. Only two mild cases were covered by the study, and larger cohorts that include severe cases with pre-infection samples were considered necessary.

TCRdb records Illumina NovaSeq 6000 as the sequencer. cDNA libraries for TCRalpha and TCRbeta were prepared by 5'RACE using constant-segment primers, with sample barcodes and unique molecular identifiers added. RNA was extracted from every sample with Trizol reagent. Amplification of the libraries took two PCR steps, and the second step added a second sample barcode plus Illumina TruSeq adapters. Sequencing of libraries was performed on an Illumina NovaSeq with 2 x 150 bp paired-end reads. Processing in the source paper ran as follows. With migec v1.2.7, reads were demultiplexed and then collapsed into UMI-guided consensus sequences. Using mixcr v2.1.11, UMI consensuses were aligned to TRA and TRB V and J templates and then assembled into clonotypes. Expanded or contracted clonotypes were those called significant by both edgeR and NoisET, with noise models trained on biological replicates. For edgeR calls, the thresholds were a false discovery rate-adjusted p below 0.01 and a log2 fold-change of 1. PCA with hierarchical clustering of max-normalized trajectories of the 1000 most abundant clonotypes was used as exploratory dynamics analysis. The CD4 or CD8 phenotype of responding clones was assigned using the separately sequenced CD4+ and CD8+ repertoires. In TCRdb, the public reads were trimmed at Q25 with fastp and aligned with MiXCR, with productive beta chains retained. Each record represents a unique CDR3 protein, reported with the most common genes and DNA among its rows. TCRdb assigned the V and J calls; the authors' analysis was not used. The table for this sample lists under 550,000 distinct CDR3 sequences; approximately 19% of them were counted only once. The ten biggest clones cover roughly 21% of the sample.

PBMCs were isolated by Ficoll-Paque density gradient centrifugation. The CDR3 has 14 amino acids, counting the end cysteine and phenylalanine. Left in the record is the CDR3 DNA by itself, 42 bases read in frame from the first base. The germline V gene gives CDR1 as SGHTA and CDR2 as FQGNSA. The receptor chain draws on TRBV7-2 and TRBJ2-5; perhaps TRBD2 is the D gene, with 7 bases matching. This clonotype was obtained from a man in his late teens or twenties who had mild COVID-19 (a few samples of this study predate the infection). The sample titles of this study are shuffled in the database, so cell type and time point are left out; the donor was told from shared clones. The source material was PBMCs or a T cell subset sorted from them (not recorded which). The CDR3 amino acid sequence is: CARSLTGRGETQYF. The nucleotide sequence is TGTGCCAGAAGCTTAACAGGGAGGGGAGAGACCCAGTACTTC.